This TCR beta chain was documented in a study of blood T cell repertoires in COVID-19. As processed by the authors: Cell counts per sample came from amplifying reference gene primers. Profiling relied on immunoSEQ multiplex PCR, and the TCRdb table lists in-frame clones only, not all of them. The D gene and trimming were derived from the DNA, and the V and J assignments and clone size from that table. Of 90,000 or so clones listed, 75% to 90% are singletons. This clone came up a few times. The receptor comes from a human donor in a cohort sampled during active COVID-19. Input material: peripheral blood.

In DNA, the CDR3 is TGTGCCAGCAGCGTAACAGGGGGCTCCGGGGAGCTGTTTTTT. This sequence encodes CASSVTGGSGELFF. The chain employs TRBV11-2 and TRBJ2-2; 9 positions agree with TRBD1. CDR1 and CDR2 from the germline V gene are SGHAT and FQNNGV. Germline trimming cut 5 bases from V and 6 bases from J; bases unmatched to any gene: 4. The CDR3 is 14 residues long.